A single count supports the clone carrying this TCR beta chain. Germline loops: CDR1 SGHRS, CDR2 YFSETQ. V dropped 4 bases and J dropped 3; count of bases not matched to a gene: 9. The CDR3 is 16 amino acids. Some clones are missing from TCRdb's copy, which holds only in-frame ones; the method was immunoSEQ multiplex PCR. The sample includes around 49,000 clones, more than 75% seen only once; the top ten take 2.4%. These data belong to a study of PD-L1 blockade in urothelial cancer. Time point specified: peripheral blood 6 weeks after treatment start. Locally advanced or metastatic urothelial carcinoma affected the patients.

This receptor was obtained from a man aged 55 to 69 with urothelial cancer. The sample in question was PBMCs, obtained around atezolizumab (anti-PD-L1) treatment. The chain couples TRBV5-1 to TRBJ2-7; 11 bases are a match to TRBD1. The CDR3: CASSTSGTGGFYEQYF. The CDR3, as DNA: TGCGCCAGCAGCACCTCCGGGACAGGGGGTTTCTACGAGCAGTACTTC.